The T cell receptor (beta chain) described here comes from a study of T-cell reconstitution after alpha-beta-depleted transplantation in children. Unique molecular identifiers were incorporated into the prepared TCRbeta library. MiXCR, run by TCRdb on the PCR reads, gives a single entry per CDR3 protein. Seen here are about 600,000 distinct CDR3 sequences, roughly 13% observed once, and the top ten hold 2.2%. A note on this clonotype: Antigen: not known.

Study observations and caveats: By one year post-transplant, T-cell counts and diversity largely arose from T cells that were newly produced. The origin of alpha-beta T cells about two months after transplant was reportedly several hundred expanded graft clones.

Trimming left V 5 bases short and J 2 bases short, with 16 bases between. The CDR3 runs 15 residues. Germline lookup yields CDR1 LGHNA and CDR2 YSLEER. The source is a male patient younger than 18 who had a stem cell transplant for acute myeloid leukemia, so the T cells may come from the graft donor. The chain is built from TRBV4-3 and TRBJ2-7; possible D gene TRBD1, 6 bases. The source material was PBMCs, mostly from graft donor cells, sampled 360 days after TCRalphabeta/CD19-depleted stem cell transplant. The CDR3 spells CASSTGRGFTYEQYF. CDR3 in DNA: TGCGCCAGCAGCACGGGCAGGGGCTTTACCTACGAGCAGTACTTC.